These T cell receptor beta chains were read from a single sample in a study of technical replicates of blood from several donors. Produced via immunoSEQ multiplex PCR; TCRdb's table is partial and in-frame only. The sample has 65,000 to 85,000 clones; around 96% are singletons. The material sequenced was T cells isolated from PBMCs. Every receptor here comes from a human donor in good health. Each CDR3 is given with its conserved first and last residue. D genes are given only for firm matches. The size of a clone is reported for some rows only, either as once, few or many, or as a class for expanded clones.

.	TRBD1	TRBV18	TRBJ1-5	CASSPNRGGDQPQHF	TGTGCCAGCTCACCAAACAGGGGCGGGGATCAGCCCCAGCATTTT
.	.	TRBV4-2	TRBJ1-5	CASSQDQLQPQHF	TGTGCCAGCAGCCAAGACCAACTTCAGCCCCAGCATTTT
.	.	TRBV11-2	TRBJ2-1	CASSFRRTSSYNEQFF	TGTGCCAGCAGCTTCCGGAGAACTAGCTCCTACAATGAGCAGTTCTTC
.	.	TRBV9	TRBJ1-2	CASSDQGHGYTF	TGTGCCAGCAGCGATCAGGGTCATGGCTACACCTTC
.	.	TRBV28	TRBJ1-4	CASSSQGEKLFF	TGTGCCAGCAGTTCCCAGGGTGAAAAACTGTTTTTT
.	TRBD2	TRBV19	TRBJ2-3	CASKASGYTDTQYF	TGTGCCAGTAAGGCTAGCGGATACACAGATACGCAGTATTTT
.	.	TRBV9	TRBJ2-7	CASSPREGVYEQYF	TGTGCCAGCAGCCCCCGTGAGGGGGTCTACGAGCAGTACTTC
.	.	TRBV6-1	TRBJ2-6	CASSELSSGANVLTF	TGTGCCAGCAGTGAACTAAGCTCTGGGGCCAACGTCCTGACTTTC
.	.	TRBV15	TRBJ2-7	CATSSSSTPGYEQYF	TGTGCCACCAGCAGTTCCTCAACCCCGGGATACGAGCAGTACTTC
.	.	TRBV11-2	TRBJ2-2	CASSLLSGTNTGELFF	TGTGCCAGCAGCTTACTTAGCGGAACGAACACCGGGGAGCTGTTTTTT
.	.	TRBV28	TRBJ2-1	CASSLADSYNEQFF	TGTGCCAGCAGTTTGGCGGATTCCTACAATGAGCAGTTCTTC
once	.	TRBV28	TRBJ1-5	CAIKTGLSNQPQHF	TGTGCCATCAAGACAGGCCTTAGCAATCAGCCCCAGCATTTT
.	.	TRBV21-1	TRBJ2-1	CASSKVASESSYNEQFF	TGTGCCAGCAGCAAAGTGGCTAGCGAGAGCTCCTACAATGAGCAGTTCTTC
.	.	TRBV7-2	TRBJ2-7	CASSIQGTEQYF	TGTGCCAGCAGCATACAGGGTACCGAGCAGTACTTC
.	.	TRBV6-1	TRBJ2-7	CASSEYFASYEQYF	TGTGCCAGCAGTGAATATTTCGCCAGTTACGAGCAGTACTTC
.	TRBD2	TRBV6-6	TRBJ2-1	CASSVLAGSTNEQFF	TGTGCCAGCAGTGTTCTAGCGGGATCGACCAATGAGCAGTTCTTC
once	.	TRBV7-3	TRBJ1-1	CASSLTGRGTEAFF	TGTGCCAGCAGCTTAACCGGCCGGGGCACTGAAGCTTTCTTT
.	TRBD1	TRBV12-5	TRBJ1-5	CASGLEGQVSQGSNQPQHF	TGTGCTAGTGGTCTCGAAGGACAGGTTTCCCAAGGTAGCAATCAGCCCCAGCATTTT
.	TRBD1	TRBV5-4	TRBJ1-1	CASSSGTAEAFF	TGTGCCAGCAGCTCCGGGACAGCTGAAGCTTTCTTT
.	.	TRBV20-1	TRBJ2-7	CSVAFHEQYF	TGCAGTGTCGCGTTCCACGAGCAGTACTTC
.	.	TRBV7-3	TRBJ2-2	CASSLTGGTGELFF	TGTGCCAGCAGCTTAACGGGAGGAACCGGGGAGCTGTTTTTT
.	TRBD2	TRBV27	TRBJ2-3	CASSFYGREPTDTQYF	TGTGCCAGCAGTTTCTACGGGAGGGAACCCACAGATACGCAGTATTTT
.	.	TRBV2	TRBJ2-5	CALAGSQETQYF	TGTGCTCTTGCGGGCAGCCAAGAGACCCAGTACTTC
.	.	TRBV28	TRBJ1-2	CASSSPLYGYTF	TGTGCCAGCAGCTCCCCTCTCTATGGCTACACCTTC
.	.	TRBV13	TRBJ1-5	CASTPGNQPQHF	TGTGCCAGCACTCCCGGCAATCAGCCCCAGCATTTT
.	.	TRBV29-1	TRBJ2-7	CSVVPRRGGYEQYF	TGCAGCGTTGTACCCCGCCGCGGCGGATACGAGCAGTACTTC
.	.	TRBV25-1	TRBJ1-2	CASSARGVNYGYTF	TGTGCCAGCAGCGCCCGCGGGGTTAACTATGGCTACACCTTC
.	TRBD2	TRBV5-1	TRBJ2-1	CASRPGTSDQFF	TGCGCCAGCAGACCCGGGACTAGCGATCAGTTCTTC
.	.	TRBV7-8	TRBJ1-2	CASSLEEGLYGYTF	TGTGCCAGCAGCTTGGAGGAGGGCCTCTATGGCTACACCTTC
.	.	TRBV2	TRBJ1-4	CASGDYNVREKLFF	TGTGCCAGCGGGGACTATAATGTTCGAGAAAAACTGTTTTTT
.	.	TRBV7-3	TRBJ1-1	CASSLVGSLTEAFF	TGTGCCAGCAGCCTCGTCGGGAGCCTTACTGAGGCTTTCTTT
.	.	TRBV6-5	TRBJ2-1	CASARTVYIYNEQFF	TGTGCCAGCGCGCGTACTGTGTATATCTACAATGAGCAGTTCTTC
.	.	TRBV10-3	TRBJ2-1	CAISVIAVNNEQFF	TGTGCCATCAGTGTGATAGCGGTAAACAATGAGCAGTTCTTC
.	.	TRBV7-2	TRBJ1-1	CASSLTSGNTEAFF	TGTGCCAGCAGCTTAACTTCAGGGAACACTGAAGCTTTCTTT
.	.	TRBV28	TRBJ2-7	CASSEGDEQYF	TGTGCCAGCAGCGAAGGGGACGAGCAGTACTTC
.	.	TRBV5-4	TRBJ2-7	CASSRLALEQYF	TGTGCCAGCAGTAGGCTAGCTTTGGAGCAGTACTTC